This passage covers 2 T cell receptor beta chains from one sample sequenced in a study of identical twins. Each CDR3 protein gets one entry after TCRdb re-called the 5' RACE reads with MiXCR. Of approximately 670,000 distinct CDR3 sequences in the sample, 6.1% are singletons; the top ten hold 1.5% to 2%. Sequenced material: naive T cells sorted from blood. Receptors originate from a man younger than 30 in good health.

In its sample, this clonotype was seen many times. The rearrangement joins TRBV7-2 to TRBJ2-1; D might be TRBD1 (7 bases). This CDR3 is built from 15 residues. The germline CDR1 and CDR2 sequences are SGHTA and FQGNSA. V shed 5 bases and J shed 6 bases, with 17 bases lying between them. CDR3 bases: TGTGCCAGCAGCCAACAGGGGAGGTATCCCAATGAGCAGTTCTTC. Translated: CASSQQGRYPNEQFF. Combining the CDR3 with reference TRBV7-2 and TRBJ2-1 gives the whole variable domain GAGVSQSPSNKVTEKGKDVELRCDPISGHTALYWYRQSLGQGLEFLIYFQGNSAPDKSGLPSDRFSAERTGGSVSTLTIQRTQQEDSAVYLCASSQQGRYPNEQFFGPGTRLTVL.

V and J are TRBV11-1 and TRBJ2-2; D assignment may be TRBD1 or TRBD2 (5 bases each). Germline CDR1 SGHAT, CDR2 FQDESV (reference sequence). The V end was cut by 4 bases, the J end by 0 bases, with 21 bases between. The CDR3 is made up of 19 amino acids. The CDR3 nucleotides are TGTGCCAGCAGCTCCCTCCCGCGAGTCGGGGCGACGAACACCGGGGAGCTGTTTTTT. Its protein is CASSSLPRVGATNTGELFF.